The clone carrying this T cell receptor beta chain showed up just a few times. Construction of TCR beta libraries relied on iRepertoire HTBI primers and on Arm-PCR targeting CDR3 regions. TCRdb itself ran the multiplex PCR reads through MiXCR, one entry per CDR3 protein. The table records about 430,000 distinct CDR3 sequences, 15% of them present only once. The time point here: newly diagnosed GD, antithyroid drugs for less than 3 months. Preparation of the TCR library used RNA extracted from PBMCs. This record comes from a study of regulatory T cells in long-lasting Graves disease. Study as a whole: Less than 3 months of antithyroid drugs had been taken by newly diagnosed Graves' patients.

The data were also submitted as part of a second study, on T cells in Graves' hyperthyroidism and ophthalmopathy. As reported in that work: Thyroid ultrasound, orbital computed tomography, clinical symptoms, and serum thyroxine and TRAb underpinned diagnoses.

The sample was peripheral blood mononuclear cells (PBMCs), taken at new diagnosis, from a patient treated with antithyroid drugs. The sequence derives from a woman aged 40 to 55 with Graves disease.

CDR3 sequence (DNA): TGCGCCAGCAGCCAAACAGGGTATTCTGAAGCTTTCTTT. This translates into CASSQTGYSEAFF. This chain uses TRBV5-1 with TRBJ1-1; perhaps TRBD1 as D (6 bases). The ends were cut back, 4 bases at V and 6 bases at J, with 13 bases in the middle. Germline-derived CDR1 and CDR2 are SGHRS and YFSETQ. The CDR3 sequence is 13 residues long.